This T cell receptor beta chain was documented in a study of cytomegalovirus exposure and HLA in healthy donors. Comment on this clone: The antigen remains unidentified.

The PCR contained 60 Vbeta and 13 Jbeta primers. Clones were sequenced by immunoSEQ multiplex PCR, and TCRdb holds only the in-frame ones, with some missing. The data hold under 120,000 clones, with around 70% observed a single time. The CDR3 is 14 amino acids. The germline V gene has CDR1 MNHNS and CDR2 SASEGT. Trimming removed 4 bases from V and 8 bases from J, with 15 bases in between. Study-wide findings and caveats: Upon later analysis, HLA-associated TCR beta chains proved more clonally expanded than other, equally common chains. A missense DCLRE1C variant was associated with V- and J-gene trimming of TCR beta chains in a later analysis, and an independent cohort replicated the association. Reports credit the classifier with highly specific, highly sensitive diagnosis of cytomegalovirus status. In a later analysis, DRB1 alleles had the most associated TCRs; HLA-C alleles the fewest.

The receptor was isolated from a man between 35 and 55 years old in good health and CMV-seropositive. What was sequenced was PBMCs. The V and J genes are TRBV6-1 and TRBJ2-1; D is perhaps TRBD2 (5 bases). CDR3 sequence (DNA): TGTGCCAGCAGTGCAAGGACTGTACGCGATGAGCAGTTCTTC. Protein: CASSARTVRDEQFF.